Listed below are T cell receptor beta chains from one sample, sequenced in a study of metastatic and nonmetastatic thyroid tumors. TCRdb re-analyzed the PCR reads through MiXCR. The table shows about 93,000 clones, with around 9.2% occurring only once. Sequencing used blood. Source of these receptors: a female donor with papillary thyroid cancer or a benign thyroid nodule (not recorded which). Some clones in this sample may be carry-over from other donors' samples. The CDR3 runs from the conserved cysteine through the conserved F or W. D genes are given only for firm matches. Size is omitted from some rows. Given values are once, few, many or a class for expanded clones.

D	J	V	size	CDR3	DNA
.	TRBJ1-6	TRBV6-1	many	CASSEGSTNSPLHF	TGTGCCAGCAGTGAAGGATCGACGAATTCACCCCTCCACTTT
TRBD2	TRBJ2-5	TRBV3-1	many	CASSQGSGGSGETQYF	TGTGCCAGCAGCCAAGGTAGCGGGGGGTCGGGAGAGACCCAGTACTTC
TRBD2	TRBJ2-3	TRBV5-1	.	CASSFTQTSGGNTDTQYF	TGCGCCAGCAGCTTCACCCAGACTAGCGGGGGGAACACAGATACGCAGTATTTT
.	TRBJ2-6	TRBV6-7	few	CASRHRALVNSGANVLTF	TGTGCCAGCAGACACAGGGCTTTGGTTAACTCTGGGGCCAACGTCCTGACTTTC
.	TRBJ2-5	TRBV9	once	CASSVPGTGRETQYF	TGTGCCAGCAGCGTTCCAGGGACGGGGAGAGAGACCCAGTACTTC
TRBD1	TRBJ2-7	TRBV20-1	many	CSAKGQTYEQYF	TGCAGTGCGAAGGGACAGACCTACGAGCAGTACTTC
.	TRBJ1-5	TRBV10-3	many	CAISERIQPQHF	TGTGCCATCAGTGAAAGGATTCAGCCCCAGCATTTT
TRBD2	TRBJ2-3	TRBV9	few	CASSRKAGGHEDTQYF	TGTGCCAGCAGCAGAAAAGCGGGGGGGCATGAAGATACGCAGTATTTT
.	TRBJ2-5	TRBV6-1	many	CASSAGTMETQYF	TGTGCCAGCAGTGCAGGAACCATGGAGACCCAGTACTTC
.	TRBJ2-2	TRBV12-3/TRBV12-4	.	CASSLGPPPGRRSTGELFF	TGTGCCAGCAGTTTGGGTCCCCCCCCGGGCCGCAGAAGTACCGGGGAGCTGTTTTTT
.	TRBJ2-7	TRBV29-1	many	CSTKQGSYEQYF	TGCAGCACCAAACAGGGCTCCTACGAGCAGTACTTC
TRBD1	TRBJ2-7	TRBV6-1	many	CASSGQGSYEQYF	TGTGCCAGCAGTGGACAGGGTTCCTACGAGCAGTACTTC
.	TRBJ2-1	TRBV25-1	many	CASSTNGQGSDNEQFF	TGTGCCAGCAGTACCAACGGCCAGGGATCGGACAATGAGCAGTTCTTC
.	TRBJ2-5	TRBV20-1	many	CSADPRTEETQYF	TGCAGTGCCGATCCCCGGACGGAAGAGACCCAGTACTTC
.	TRBJ1-5	TRBV6-1	.	CASSPTTGTLGRPQHF	TGTGCCAGCAGCCCCACTACGGGGACCTTGGGGAGGCCCCAGCATTTT
TRBD2	TRBJ2-3	TRBV20-1	many	CSASGAGGIDTQYF	TGCAGTGCATCGGGAGCGGGGGGGATAGATACGCAGTATTTT
TRBD2	TRBJ2-7	TRBV7-2	many	CASSLKRGYEQYF	TGTGCCAGCAGCTTGAAGCGGGGCTACGAGCAGTACTTC
.	TRBJ1-4	TRBV20-1	.	CSARDVEYVGPKKLFF	TGCAGTGCTAGAGATGTGGAGTATGTCGGCCCTAAAAAACTGTTTTTT
TRBD1	TRBJ2-3	TRBV28	many	CASSETGQAVGTQYF	TGTGCCAGCAGTGAGACTGGACAGGCTGTGGGTACGCAGTATTTT
.	TRBJ1-5	TRBV7-8	few	CASSHRGVGQPQHF	TGTGCCAGCAGCCATCGGGGGGTCGGACAGCCCCAGCATTTT
.	TRBJ1-1	TRBV9	.	CASSVVSVLWMTEAFF	TGTGCCAGCAGCGTAGTTTCTGTGCTGTGGATGACTGAAGCTTTCTTT
.	TRBJ2-7	TRBV2	many	CASGLSLVPYEQYF	TGTGCCAGCGGACTTAGTCTTGTACCCTACGAGCAGTACTTC
TRBD2	TRBJ2-5	TRBV18	many	CASSFSLAGGQETQYF	TGTGCCAGCTCATTCTCGCTAGCGGGGGGTCAAGAGACCCAGTACTTC
TRBD1	TRBJ2-4	TRBV6-2/TRBV6-3	many	CASSYLQGGCYF	TGTGCCAGCAGTTACTTACAAGGGGGCTGCTACTTC
.	TRBJ1-2	TRBV20-1	many	CSALRPTGYTF	TGCAGTGCTCTCAGGCCAACTGGCTACACCTTC
.	TRBJ1-2	TRBV5-4	many	CASSLVRDGYTF	TGTGCCAGCAGCTTGGTCAGGGATGGCTACACCTTC
.	TRBJ2-3	TRBV7-2	many	CASSPQGSTDTQYF	TGTGCCAGCAGCCCCCAAGGGAGCACAGATACGCAGTATTTT
.	TRBJ1-2	TRBV5-1	many	CASSTNRDSEGYTF	TGCGCCAGCAGCACCAACAGGGATTCCGAAGGCTACACCTTC
.	TRBJ1-5	TRBV6-1	many	CASSRTEASNQPQHF	TGTGCCAGCAGTCGGACAGAGGCGAGCAATCAGCCCCAGCATTTT
TRBD1	TRBJ1-3	TRBV6-1	many	CASRQGAGGSGNTIYF	TGTGCCAGCAGACAGGGGGCCGGTGGCTCTGGAAACACCATATATTTT
.	TRBJ1-6	TRBV30	many	CAWSFNTGNSPLHF	TGTGCCTGGAGTTTTAATACAGGGAATTCACCCCTCCACTTT
TRBD1	TRBJ1-5	TRBV28	many	CASRRQGAVQPQHF	TGTGCCAGCAGGCGCCAGGGGGCGGTTCAGCCCCAGCATTTT
.	TRBJ1-5	TRBV6-2/TRBV6-3	.	CASSYARRSGNQPQHF	TGTGCCAGCAGTTACGCCCGGAGGTCGGGCAATCAGCCCCAGCATTTT
TRBD1	TRBJ1-5	TRBV6-2/TRBV6-3	many	CASTYRDRGGQPQHF	TGTGCCAGCACCTACCGGGACAGGGGTGGTCAGCCCCAGCATTTT
TRBD2	TRBJ2-3	TRBV27	many	CASSGGGDTQYF	TGTGCCAGCAGTGGGGGGGGAGATACGCAGTATTTT
TRBD1	TRBJ2-7	TRBV6-1	many	CASSESGTGGYEQYF	TGTGCCAGCAGTGAATCCGGGACAGGGGGCTACGAGCAGTACTTC